The next 24 T cell receptor beta chains were all read from a single sample in a study of human T cells and chemical hapten exposure. Documented time point: pre-sensitization, week 0. The treatment here: therapeutic diphenylcyclopropenone sensitization with weekly scalp DPC. MiXCR was run by TCRdb on the RACE reads, yielding one entry per CDR3 protein. The top ten hold about 2.5% of the sample, which has 84,000 or so distinct CDR3 sequences, 8.5% to 9% seen once. The sample in question was whole blood, obtained in connection with sensitization to the hapten diphenylcyclopropenone (DPC). The source is a man aged 35-49 years with alopecia areata. Some clones in this sample may be carry-over from other donors' samples.

This clonotype was found a few times. This chain uses TRBV27 with TRBJ2-1, with 12 bases identical to TRBD1. V lost 5 bases and J lost 6; bases outside the gene matches: 8. Germline CDR1 is MNHEY and CDR2 is SMNVEV (reference sequence). The CDR3 runs to 16 residues. The CDR3 nucleotides read TGTGCCAGCAGTGACTGGGACAGGGGGCATCCCAATGAGCAGTTCTTC. Translation: CASSDWDRGHPNEQFF.

The CDR3 protein is CASSLAVGNEGEQFF. Written as DNA, the CDR3 is TGTGCCAGCAGCTTAGCGGTAGGGAATGAAGGTGAGCAGTTCTTC. The chain has TRBV7-2 and TRBJ2-1; D unresolved. Germline CDR1 is SGHTA and CDR2 is FQGNSA. CDR3 size: 15 residues. V was trimmed by 0 bases and J by 9 bases, leaving 15 bases between them.

Many counts were recorded for this clonotype. This chain uses TRBV20-1 with TRBJ2-3; 7 nucleotides match TRBD2. CDR1 DFQATT and CDR2 SNEGSKA come from the germline V gene (reference sequence). The V segment lost 0 bases and the J segment 4 bases; nucleotides outside the gene matches: 7. The CDR3 has 15 amino acids. The CDR3 region is CSARDLWEGPDTQYF. The CDR3 nucleotides read TGCAGTGCTAGAGATCTGTGGGAGGGCCCAGATACGCAGTATTTT.

This clonotype was counted only a few times. The chain joins TRBV7-2 to TRBJ2-1; 7 bases line up with TRBD2. The germline V gene encodes CDR1 SGHTA and CDR2 FQGNSA. V trimming: 5 bases; J trimming: 7 bases; junction bases outside the gene matches: 8. The CDR3 length is 14 residues. CDR3 coding DNA: TGTGCCAGCAGCCCCGGACTAGTTAGGAATGAGCAGTTCTTC. It specifies CASSPGLVRNEQFF.

The rearrangement links TRBV5-5 to TRBJ2-3, with 7 bases identical to TRBD2. Germline-derived CDR1 and CDR2 are SGHKS and YYEKEE (reference sequence). J lost 2 bases, V lost 2 bases, and 2 bases had no gene match. The CDR3 is made up of 14 amino acids. CDR3 residues: CASSFSGHTDTQYF. CDR3 sequence (DNA): TGTGCCAGCAGCTTTAGCGGGCACACAGATACGCAGTATTTT.

This clonotype was seen many times. The CDR3 loop reads CAISELKTGEQYF. CDR3 nucleotides: TGTGCCATCAGTGAGTTGAAAACTGGAGAGCAGTACTTC. The J gene is TRBJ2-7, the V gene TRBV10-3; no firm D call. Trimming cost V 1 base and J 7 bases, with 11 bases left between them. The CDR3 has 13 residues. Germline CDR1 ENHRY, CDR2 SYGVKD.

This clonotype was picked up a small number of times. The V call is TRBV29-1, the J call TRBJ2-7; D perhaps matches TRBD1 (5 bases). The CDR3 totals 12 residues. CDR1 SQVTM and CDR2 ANQGSEA come from the germline V gene. V gave up 3 bases and J gave up 7 bases, with 13 bases separating them. The CDR3 DNA sequence: TGCAGCGTTGAGAAGCAGGGCGGTGAGCAGTACTTC. Protein sequence: CSVEKQGGEQYF.

This clonotype was observed a handful of times. This chain links TRBV20-1 with TRBJ2-5; D is possibly TRBD1 (5 bases). From germline, CDR1 is DFQATT and CDR2 SNEGSKA (reference sequence). The CDR3 is 14 amino acids. Between the trimmed V and J ends, which lost 5 bases and 6 bases, there was a span of 19 bases. The CDR3 protein is CSAGAPQGKKTQYF. In DNA, the CDR3 is TGCAGTGCTGGGGCCCCGCAGGGTAAAAAGACCCAGTACTTC.

This clonotype was seen a few times. The rearrangement uses TRBV5-8 and TRBJ2-5; D tentatively reads TRBD1 or TRBD2 (5 bases each). The length of the CDR3 is 15 residues. CDR1 SGHTS and CDR2 YDEGEE come from the germline V gene. V shed 4 bases and J shed 1 base, with 14 bases lying between them. The CDR3 nucleotides read TGTGCCAGCAGCCCGGTCAGGGAGTTCCAAGAGACCCAGTACTTC. Translated: CASSPVREFQETQYF.

The rearrangement joins TRBV19 to TRBJ1-6, with D perhaps matching TRBD1 (6 bases). From germline, CDR1 is LNHDA and CDR2 SQIVND (reference sequence). The CDR3 sequence is 15 residues long. Trimming pared 7 bases from V and 7 bases from J, leaving 17 bases between. CDR3 sequence reads: CASMGGQLTNSPLHF. CDR3 sequence (DNA): TGTGCCAGTATGGGGGGCCAGCTGACCAATTCACCCCTCCACTTT.

The rearrangement uses TRBV28 and TRBJ2-7; tentatively, D is TRBD2 (6 bases). Germline V CDR1 and CDR2: MDHEN, SYDVKM. V was pared by 3 bases and J by 5 bases, with 14 bases between. The CDR3 length is 14 residues. CDR3 in DNA: TGTGCCAGCAGTTTCGGGACTGGCCTAGACGAGCAGTACGTC. It yields the protein CASSFGTGLDEQYV.

This clonotype was seen only a few times. The chain couples TRBV28 to TRBJ2-1; the D gene is possibly TRBD2 (5 bases). CDR3 length equals 12 residues. Trimming took 8 bases from V and 4 from J, leaving 9 bases between them. Germline assignment: CDR1 MDHEN and CDR2 SYDVKM. Written as DNA, the CDR3 is TGTGCCAGCGGCCGGGAATACAATGAGCAGTTCTTC. Its translation is CASGREYNEQFF.

In its sample, this clonotype was seen a few times. The chain combines TRBV6-2 or TRBV6-3 with TRBJ2-2; D is undetermined. V gave up 5 bases and J gave up 4 bases, with 11 bases separating them. Looked up from germline, CDR1 is MNHEY and CDR2 is SVGEGT. CDR3 length: 14 residues. DNA of the CDR3: TGTGCCAGCAGTCCTGGGTGGGGCACCGGGGAGCTGTTTTTT. Protein sequence: CASSPGWGTGELFF.

Written as DNA, the CDR3 is TGCGCCAGCAGCTTGGGTTGGGGGACTGAAGCTTTCTTT. Amino acid sequence: CASSLGWGTEAFF. The rearrangement joins TRBV5-1 to TRBJ1-1; D perhaps matches TRBD1 (5 bases). The V end was cut by 0 bases, the J end by 5 bases, with 8 bases between. The CDR3 totals 13 residues. Germline values: CDR1 SGHRS, CDR2 YFSETQ.

This clonotype was detected a few times. The CDR3 loop is CSARKTSGSYEQYF. CDR3 nucleotides: TGCAGTGCTCGTAAGACTAGCGGGAGCTACGAGCAGTACTTC. The chain combines TRBV20-1 with TRBJ2-7, with 12 bases that match TRBD2. The V gene's germline CDR1 is DFQATT and CDR2 SNEGSKA (reference sequence). This CDR3 spans 14 amino acids. Trimming removed 5 bases from V and 3 bases from J; junction bases left unmatched: 5.

The chain has TRBV6-2 or TRBV6-3 and TRBJ2-2; 9 nucleotides line up with TRBD2. Trimming removed 8 bases from V and 0 bases from J; junction bases left unmatched: 7. CDR3 size: 16 residues. Looked up from germline, CDR1 is MNHEY and CDR2 is SVGEGT. CDR3 protein: CASGIAGAANTGELFF. CDR3 nucleotides: TGTGCCAGCGGGATAGCGGGAGCCGCGAACACCGGGGAGCTGTTTTTT.

This clonotype was picked up a small number of times. The rearrangement joins TRBV7-9 to TRBJ2-3, with 7 bases matching TRBD1. V trimming: 5 bases; J trimming: 4 bases; junction bases outside the gene matches: 9. The CDR3 totals 15 residues. Germline V gene lookup returns CDR1 SEHNR and CDR2 FQNEAQ (reference sequence). The CDR3 loop is CASSGRDRGSDTQYF. Written as DNA, the CDR3 is TGTGCCAGCAGCGGCCGGGACAGAGGATCAGATACGCAGTATTTT.

This clonotype appeared a few times. This rearrangement joins TRBV7-9 to TRBJ1-5, with 7 nucleotides matching TRBD1. The CDR3 length is 14 residues. CDR1 and CDR2 from the germline V gene are SEHNR and FQNEAQ (reference sequence). V dropped 1 base and J dropped 11; count of bases not matched to a gene: 8. The CDR3 spells CASSLETGKSSQHF. For the CDR3, the DNA is TGTGCCAGCAGCTTAGAGACAGGGAAAAGCTCCCAGCATTTT.

This clonotype occurred a few times. The chain combines TRBV27 with TRBJ2-5; a weak D match, TRBD1 (5 bases). The CDR3 loop spans 14 amino acids. Trimming shortened V by 1 base and J by 4 bases, and 10 bases separated the two germline ends. Germline V gene lookup returns CDR1 MNHEY and CDR2 SMNVEV (reference sequence). The CDR3 is CASSLYSRVETQYF. The CDR3 DNA reads TGTGCCAGCAGTTTATACTCCAGGGTAGAGACCCAGTACTTC.

The V call is TRBV7-9, the J call TRBJ2-5, with D hard to call. CDR1 and CDR2 (germline): SEHNR, FQNEAQ (reference sequence). CDR3 length: 12 amino acids. Trimming took off 4 bases at V and 4 bases at J, with 7 bases between the two ends. CDR3 loop: CASSSEVETQYF. The DNA for the CDR3 is TGTGCCAGCAGCTCCGAGGTAGAGACCCAGTACTTC.

There are many counts of this clonotype. V and J are TRBV7-9 and TRBJ2-7, with 7 bases aligning to TRBD1. In germline, CDR1 is SEHNR, CDR2 FQNEAQ (reference sequence). The CDR3 is 15 amino acids. J lost 2 bases, V lost 5 bases, and 9 bases had no gene match. The CDR3 region has the DNA TGTGCCAGCAGCCCGGACAGGTCCCCTACCTACGAGCAGTACGTC. Amino acid sequence: CASSPDRSPTYEQYV.

This clonotype was picked up many times. The J gene is TRBJ2-7, the V gene TRBV7-3, with 15 bases identical to TRBD2. Trimming took 5 bases from V and 7 from J; bases not matched to a gene: 9. Germline V gives CDR1 SGHTA, CDR2 FQGTGA. The CDR3 has 16 residues. CDR3 DNA: TGTGCCAGCAGCCCGGGGACTAGCGGGAGGTTTTATGAGCAGTACGTC. Its translation is CASSPGTSGRFYEQYV.

The chain has TRBV5-1 and TRBJ2-2, with TRBD1 identical over 12 bases. Germline lookup yields CDR1 SGHRS and CDR2 YFSETQ. The CDR3 contains 16 residues. Losses at the gene ends were 1 base for V and 5 bases for J; bases not matched to a gene: 3. The CDR3 DNA is TGCGCCAGCAGCTTGTCGGGACAGGGGGCGACCGGGGAGCTGTTTTTT. As protein: CASSLSGQGATGELFF.

This clonotype was found many times. Germline and junction disagree at one end, which may indicate a read error. The genes are TRBV5-1 and TRBJ2-3; D is unresolved. Germline V gene data show CDR1 as SGHRS and CDR2 as YFSETQ. The CDR3 has 13 amino acids. The CDR3 region has the DNA TGTGCCAGCAGCTTGGGGTTCACAGATACGCAGTATTTT. Translated, it gives CASSLGFTDTQYF.